Listed below are T cell receptor beta chains from one sample, sequenced in a study of blood T cell repertoires in COVID-19. Assay: immunoSEQ multiplex PCR; the TCRdb copy retains only in-frame clones and omits some. The data show about 240,000 clones, with around 88% seen just once and roughly an eighth held by the top ten. Sequenced: peripheral blood. These receptors all come from an elderly man with acute or convalescent COVID-19. CDR3s include the opening cysteine and the closing phenylalanine or tryptophan. The D gene is left open where the match is weak. Size is omitted from some rows. Given values are once, few, many or a class for expanded clones.

clone_size	d_call	v_call	j_call	cdr3_aa	cdr3_nt
once	TRBD1	TRBV7-2	TRBJ1-1	CASSATGGAGTEAFF	TGTGCCAGCAGCGCGACAGGGGGTGCAGGCACTGAAGCTTTCTTT
once	.	TRBV20-1	TRBJ1-1	CSASGGGEAFF	TGCAGTGCTAGCGGGGGTGGGGAAGCTTTCTTT
once	TRBD2	TRBV15	TRBJ2-1	CATSRSSGGVYNEQFF	TGTGCCACCAGCAGATCTAGCGGGGGAGTCTACAATGAGCAGTTCTTC
.	.	TRBV3-1/TRBV3-2	TRBJ2-1	CASTATDYQHNEQFF	TGTGCCAGCACCGCTACGGACTACCAGCACAATGAGCAGTTCTTC
.	.	TRBV20-1	TRBJ2-7	CSAAQGNEQYF	TGCAGTGCTGCACAGGGAAACGAGCAGTACTTC
.	TRBD1	TRBV27	TRBJ1-2	CASGYRDRVSGYTF	TGTGCCAGCGGTTACCGGGACAGGGTGTCAGGCTACACCTTC
few	TRBD1	TRBV3-1/TRBV3-2	TRBJ1-6	CASSPGQANSPLHF	TGTGCCAGCAGCCCAGGACAGGCCAATTCACCCCTCCACTTT
.	.	TRBV5-1	TRBJ1-2	CASSARTDLPTYGYTF	TGCGCCAGCAGCGCCCGGACAGACCTCCCAACCTATGGCTACACCTTC
.	.	TRBV27	TRBJ1-4	CASSLDRVNEKLFF	TGTGCCAGCAGTCTTGACAGAGTGAATGAAAAACTGTTTTTT
once	.	TRBV5-4	TRBJ1-2	CATSGNYGYTF	TGTGCCACTTCAGGGAACTATGGCTACACCTTC
.	TRBD1	TRBV5-1	TRBJ2-1	CASSLHGTGFNEQFF	TGCGCCAGCAGCTTGCACGGGACAGGGTTTAATGAGCAGTTCTTC
.	TRBD1	TRBV5-1	TRBJ2-1	CASSFGQGFSSYNEQFF	TGCGCCAGCAGCTTCGGACAGGGGTTCAGCTCCTACAATGAGCAGTTCTTC
.	.	TRBV6-2/TRBV6-3	TRBJ1-6	CASSRTGDNSPLHF	TGTGCCAGCAGCAGGACGGGAGATAATTCACCCCTCCACTTT
once	.	TRBV24-1	TRBJ2-1	CATSEGGRGGGNEQFF	TGTGCCACCAGTGAAGGGGGCAGGGGAGGAGGCAATGAGCAGTTCTTC
.	.	TRBV29-1	TRBJ2-7	CSVASAGASYEQYF	TGCAGCGTCGCGTCTGCAGGGGCCTCCTACGAGCAGTACTTC
.	TRBD1	TRBV5-1	TRBJ1-5	CASSLTGGEQPQHF	TGCGCCAGCAGCTTGACAGGGGGCGAGCAGCCCCAGCATTTT
.	TRBD1	TRBV28	TRBJ1-1	CASRVTGDNTEAFF	TGTGCCAGCAGGGTGACAGGGGATAACACTGAAGCTTTCTTT
.	TRBD1	TRBV5-1	TRBJ2-5	CASSIRTGTPQETQYF	TGCGCCAGCAGCATTCGGACAGGGACCCCACAGGAGACCCAGTACTTC
.	.	TRBV28	TRBJ1-1	CASRRTENTEAFF	TGTGCCAGCAGGAGGACAGAGAACACTGAAGCTTTCTTT
.	TRBD1	TRBV28	TRBJ2-7	CASRGDSLTYEQYF	TGTGCCAGCAGGGGGGACAGCTTAACCTACGAGCAGTACTTC
.	TRBD1	TRBV28	TRBJ1-2	CASSFPGQAYYTF	TGTGCCAGCAGTTTCCCCGGACAGGCTTACTACACCTTC
.	.	TRBV6-2/TRBV6-3	TRBJ1-3	CASSPDRTTGNTIYF	TGTGCCAGCAGCCCAGACAGGACAACTGGAAACACCATATATTTT
.	.	TRBV18	TRBJ2-2	CASSPRQADTGELFF	TGTGCCAGCTCACCGAGACAGGCCGACACCGGGGAGCTGTTTTTT
.	.	TRBV7-2	TRBJ1-3	CASSPYTSSGNTIYF	TGTGCCAGCAGCCCTTATACAAGCTCTGGAAACACCATATATTTT
.	.	TRBV27	TRBJ1-3	CASRTGGSGNTIYF	TGTGCCAGCAGAACGGGGGGCTCTGGAAACACCATATATTTT
.	.	TRBV7-8	TRBJ1-6	CASSLSSGLIMNSPLHF	TGTGCCAGCAGCTTATCATCGGGACTTATCATGAATTCACCCCTCCACTTT
.	.	TRBV5-1	TRBJ1-1	CASSLEASGVAFF	TGCGCCAGCAGCTTGGAGGCCTCAGGCGTAGCTTTCTTT
.	TRBD1	TRBV5-1	TRBJ1-2	CASSLAGTGAGGYGYTF	TGCGCCAGCAGCTTGGCTGGGACAGGGGCAGGAGGCTATGGCTACACCTTC
.	.	TRBV6-5	TRBJ1-5	CASSYSGGTSPQHF	TGTGCCAGCAGTTACTCGGGCGGGACTTCGCCCCAGCATTTT
once	TRBD1	TRBV7-8	TRBJ1-1	CASSAQTGGKTEAFF	TGTGCCAGCAGCGCCCAGACAGGGGGCAAAACTGAAGCTTTCTTT
few	.	TRBV7-2	TRBJ2-7	CASSPSADRSYEQYF	TGTGCCAGCAGCCCCTCCGCCGACAGGAGCTACGAGCAGTACTTC
.	.	TRBV19	TRBJ1-5	CASRDWAAQHF	TGTGCCAGCAGGGACTGGGCGGCCCAGCATTTT
few	TRBD1	TRBV2	TRBJ2-1	CASSGGRDSEQFF	TGTGCCAGCAGTGGGGGTAGGGACAGCGAGCAGTTCTTC
.	TRBD1	TRBV28	TRBJ1-5	CASSPHAGQGNQPQHF	TGTGCCAGCAGTCCCCACGCGGGACAGGGGAATCAGCCCCAGCATTTT
.	TRBD1	TRBV5-1	TRBJ1-6	CASSLIGGQGNSPLHF	TGCGCCAGCAGCTTGATAGGGGGCCAGGGGAATTCACCCCTCCACTTT
.	.	TRBV7-3	TRBJ2-2	CASSFRDPTGELFF	TGTGCCAGCAGCTTCCGGGATCCCACCGGGGAGCTGTTTTTT
.	.	TRBV2	TRBJ2-3	CASSDVQGEDTQYF	TGTGCCAGCAGTGACGTCCAGGGTGAAGATACGCAGTATTTT
.	TRBD1	TRBV6-5	TRBJ2-1	CASRQGYYNEQFF	TGTGCCAGCCGACAGGGGTACTACAATGAGCAGTTCTTC